The clone carrying this TCR beta chain was counted only a few times. TCRdb passed the PCR reads through MiXCR, listing each CDR3 protein once. The table includes over 600,000 distinct CDR3 sequences, less than 20% detected once. This entry is derived from a study of molecular identifiers for immune sequencing clone quantification. This sequence was found in a human donor in good health. Some libraries in this study had Jurkat cell RNA spiked in. What was sequenced was naive CD8+ T cells from blood, with Jurkat cell RNA spiked in. The subset denotes: FACS-sorted CD8+CD4-CCR7+CD45RA+ naive T cells.

CDR3 amino acids: CASSVPGTANNSPLHF. The CDR3 DNA is TGTGCCAGCAGCGTACCTGGGACAGCCAATAATTCACCCCTCCACTTT. The chain employs TRBV2 and TRBJ1-6; the match to TRBD1 covers 7 bases. The CDR3 covers 16 residues. CDR1 and CDR2 (germline): SNHLY, FYNNEI. V lost 6 bases, J lost 5 bases, and 10 bases stayed unmatched.